The 4 T cell receptor beta chains given below trace back to one sample, sequenced in a study of metastatic and nonmetastatic thyroid tumors. No treatment had been given to any patient before thyroid surgery. TCRdb re-called the PCR reads through MiXCR. The top ten hold 25% to 30% of the sample, which has 20,000 to 25,000 clones, less than 20% seen once. Sequences were obtained from blood. The receptors were sampled from a female donor with papillary thyroid cancer or a benign thyroid nodule (not recorded which). Some clones in this sample may be carry-over from other donors' samples.

This clone was recorded at least ten times. The CDR3 region is CATSDYSGTGAHEQYF. The CDR3 region has the DNA TGTGCCACCAGTGATTACTCCGGGACAGGGGCCCACGAGCAGTACTTC. The rearrangement links TRBV24-1 to TRBJ2-7, with 10 bases identical to TRBD1. Germline V gene lookup returns CDR1 KGHDR and CDR2 SFDVKD. This CDR3 has 16 amino acids. V shed 2 bases and J 5 bases; nucleotides not matched to a gene: 8.

In regard to this clone: One end of the junction fails to match germline, which may point to a read error. The chain joins TRBV20-1 to TRBJ2-1; D is possibly TRBD1 (6 bases). The CDR3 is made up of 15 amino acids. From germline, CDR1 is DFQATT and CDR2 SNEGSKA (reference sequence). The CDR3 nucleotides read TGCAGTGCTAGGGGATGGGACAACAACTACAATGAGCAGTTCTTT. Translating gives CSARGWDNNYNEQFF.

This clone was detected ten times or more. The chain links TRBV7-3 to TRBJ2-3; a possible D gene is TRBD2 (5 bases). The CDR3 is 16 residues long. Deletions cut 2 bases from V and 6 bases from J, with 18 bases between. Germline CDR1 SGHTA, CDR2 FQGTGA. CDR3 in amino acids: CASSLYSSGSADTQYF. The DNA for the CDR3 is TGTGCCAGCAGCTTATATAGTTCGGGGAGTGCGGATACGCAGTATTTT.

There are many counts of this clone. The J gene is TRBJ2-3, the V gene TRBV20-1, with TRBD1 identical over 8 bases. The length of the CDR3 is 20 residues. Germline lookup yields CDR1 DFQATT and CDR2 SNEGSKA (reference sequence). The V segment lost 2 bases and the J segment 0 bases; nucleotides outside the gene matches: 19. For the CDR3, the DNA is TGCAGTGCTAGACCCCGTAGGACAGGGAAAGATTTTGATAGCACAGATACGCAGTATTTT. This codes for CSARPRRTGKDFDSTDTQYF.